The clone carrying this T cell receptor beta chain has a handful of counts. The data are from a study of blood T cell repertoires in COVID-19. Study-level background: Specimens from acute and convalescent COVID-19 originated in the United States, Italy and Spain. Nucleic acid was either cDNA or gDNA, and it came from T cells, B-cell-depleted T cells, or PBMCs.

Germline assignment: CDR1 MGHRA and CDR2 YSYEKL. The V and J ends lost 1 base and 5 bases respectively, with 19 bases between them. This CDR3 region has 17 residues. In the authors' methods: Amplification with reference gene primers provided the estimates of nucleated cell counts. Clones were read by immunoSEQ multiplex PCR, and TCRdb kept only the in-frame ones, dropping some. D and trimming were read from the DNA, whereas the V and J calls and clone size are those reported in that table. The sample carries about 120,000 clones, 70% to 85% recorded once. The material sequenced was peripheral blood. The receptor's source is a man over 45 with acute or convalescent COVID-19. The V call is TRBV4-1, the J call TRBJ2-3; possibly TRBD1 for D (6 bases). The chain's CDR3 is CASSQGIVMGARDTQYF. CDR3 bases: TGCGCCAGCAGCCAAGGAATTGTAATGGGGGCGCGAGATACGCAGTATTTT.